The clone carrying this T cell receptor (beta chain) was observed a few times. Antigen: not known. The PCR made use of 60 Vbeta and 13 Jbeta primers. In the original analysis: An analysis that came later counted some 85 million unique TCR beta chains, about 10 million shared. Only in-frame clones appear in the TCRdb table, and some are missing; sequencing was by immunoSEQ multiplex PCR. V, J and clone size were drawn from that table, and D and trimming were deduced from the DNA. This sample has roughly 150,000 clones, with roughly 68% found just once. The record originates from a study of cytomegalovirus exposure and HLA in healthy donors. The CDR3 runs to 15 residues. The V and J ends lost 3 bases and 4 bases, in that order; junction bases with no gene match: 8. Looked up from germline, CDR1 is KGHSH and CDR2 is LQKENI. Notes on the study in general: Some V segments, including TRBV6-2 and TRBV6-3, were excluded as indistinguishable. As confirmed in vitro, three CMV-associated chains were specific for CMV antigens. Reported performance of the classifier showed diagnosis of cytomegalovirus status with high specificity and sensitivity.

This TCR was recovered from a young man in good health and CMV-seropositive. The sequenced sample was PBMCs. V usage is TRBV18 and J usage is TRBJ2-5, with 7 bases fitting TRBD1. CDR3 sequence: CASSPPGQWSETQYF. In DNA form, the CDR3 reads TGTGCCAGCTCACCCCCGGGACAGTGGTCAGAGACCCAGTACTTC. Filled out from reference TRBV18 and TRBJ2-5, the complete variable domain reads NAGVMQNPRHLVRRRGQEARLRCSPMKGHSHVYWYRQLPEEGLKFMVYLQKENIIDESGMPKERFSAEFPKEGPSILRIQQVVRGDSAAYFCASSPPGQWSETQYFGPGTRLLVL.